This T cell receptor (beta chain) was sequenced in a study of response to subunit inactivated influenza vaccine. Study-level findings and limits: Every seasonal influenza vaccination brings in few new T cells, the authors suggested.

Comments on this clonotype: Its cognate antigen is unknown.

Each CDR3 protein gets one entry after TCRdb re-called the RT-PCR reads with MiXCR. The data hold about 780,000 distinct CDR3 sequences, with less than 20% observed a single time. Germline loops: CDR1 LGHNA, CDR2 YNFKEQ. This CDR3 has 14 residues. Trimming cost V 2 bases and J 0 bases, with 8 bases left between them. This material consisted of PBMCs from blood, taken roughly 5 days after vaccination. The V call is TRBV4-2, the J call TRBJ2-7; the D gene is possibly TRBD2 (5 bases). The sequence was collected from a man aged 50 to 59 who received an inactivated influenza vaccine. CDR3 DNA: TGTGCCAGCAGCCAAATGGGGAGCTCCTACGAGCAGTACTTC. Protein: CASSQMGSSYEQYF.